A selection of T cell receptor beta chains follows, all from one sample in a study of response to subunit inactivated influenza vaccine. TCRdb fed the RT-PCR reads into MiXCR, producing one record per CDR3 protein. In the table there are roughly 570,000 distinct CDR3 sequences, 13% of which are singletons. The source was PBMCs from blood, collected 40 to 50 days after vaccination. The receptors derive from a man aged 45 to 65 who received an inactivated influenza vaccine. The CDR3 runs from the conserved cysteine through the conserved F or W.

j_call v_call cdr3_aa
TRBJ2-3 TRBV6-1 CASRTETGAWGTDTQYF
TRBJ1-2 TRBV4-3 CASSQGYREVNYGYTF
TRBJ2-3 TRBV7-9 CASSGSPDTQYF
TRBJ2-5 TRBV12-3/TRBV12-4 CASRSSYQETQYF
TRBJ1-2 TRBV7-9 CASSLPAGSSNYGYTF
TRBJ2-7 TRBV7-2 CASSLTTGTGGYEQYF
TRBJ1-2 TRBV4-1 CASSQDNRGSFGYTF
TRBJ2-5 TRBV7-9 CASSVPGGGYQETQYF
TRBJ1-5 TRBV5-1 CASSLTSGRNQPQHF
TRBJ1-1 TRBV20-1 CSAPLYGANTEAFF
TRBJ2-2 TRBV6-2/TRBV6-3 CASSFNPRDRKNTGELFF
TRBJ2-1 TRBV7-3 CASSFSGTSGSEQFF
TRBJ2-3 TRBV20-1 CSASDLAGNTDTQYF
TRBJ1-1 TRBV4-1 CASSQDQAILGRNTEAFF
TRBJ2-1 TRBV4-1 CASSQEPSLHEQFF
TRBJ2-1 TRBV12-3/TRBV12-4 CASSFGGTGLYNEQFF
TRBJ2-3 TRBV5-1 CASSLGRGGTDTQYF
TRBJ2-3 TRBV29-1 CSVEDRRGRATQYF
TRBJ1-2 TRBV10-3 CAISAGRVNYGYTF
TRBJ2-2 TRBV4-2 CASSPASGRGSTGELFF
TRBJ2-2 TRBV7-2 CASSSNIGTANTGELFF
TRBJ2-7 TRBV12-3/TRBV12-4 CASTPRDMGYEQYF
TRBJ1-2 TRBV6-5 CASSSPVGGNGYTF
TRBJ2-5 TRBV3-1 CASSSGAGRGETQYF
TRBJ2-2 TRBV4-1 CASSHPQGRGTGELFF
TRBJ2-3 TRBV7-2 CASNPSTDTQYF